The TCR beta chain described here comes from a study of T cell repertoires in cytomegalovirus infection. Study-level background: Based on public TCR beta signatures, there were indications of CMV infection and of a matching HLA type.

Study-level results: There were carriers of CMV plus the relevant HLA, and cumulative public TCR beta family frequency identified them. HLA-C-restricted CMV clonotypes gave the most frequent clonotype in two of eight donors.

MiXCR was run by TCRdb on the reads, yielding one entry per CDR3 protein. The sample lists about 460,000 distinct CDR3 sequences, roughly 12% seen once, with about 10% in the top ten. V lost 4 bases to trimming and J lost 8 bases; unmatched junction nucleotides: 6. There are 13 residues in the CDR3. This clonotype has at least ten counts. Antigen: not known. This clonotype was sampled from a human donor in good health (CMV status not recorded). Some clones in this sample may be carry-over from other donors' samples. Source material: PBMCs. The genes are TRBV12-3 or TRBV12-4 and TRBJ1-2, with TRBD1 identical over 8 bases. Written as DNA, the CDR3 is TGTGCCAGCAGTTGGGGACAGGTTAGCGGCTACACCTTC. Protein product: CASSWGQVSGYTF.